These 20 T cell receptor beta chains came from one sample sequenced in a study of early T cells in non-severe SARS-CoV-2 infection. TCRdb ran MiXCR on the 5' RACE reads and lists one entry per CDR3 protein. The table has some 76,000 distinct CDR3 sequences, 15% to 17% seen once. The sequenced material came from whole blood. The receptors originated from an adult who was a healthcare worker with PCR-confirmed SARS-CoV-2 infection or an uninfected control (not recorded which).

V and J are TRBV5-5 and TRBJ2-7; 8 bases match TRBD2. There are 15 residues in the CDR3. V shed 4 bases and J 2 bases; nucleotides not matched to a gene: 8. CDR1 SGHKS and CDR2 YYEKEE come from the germline V gene (reference sequence). The CDR3 nucleotides read TGTGCCAGCAGCCTATCGACTAGCGCACCCTACGAGCAGTACTTC. It is translated as CASSLSTSAPYEQYF.

This clonotype was seen repeatedly, ten times or more. The chain combines TRBV6-4 with TRBJ2-2, with D perhaps TRBD2 (5 bases). Germline CDR1 and CDR2: MRHNA and SNTAGT. The CDR3 loop spans 13 amino acids. V was pared by 2 bases and J by 4 bases, with 5 bases between. Here the CDR3 DNA reads TGTGCCAGCAGTGACGGGAGCACCGGGGAGCTGTTTTTT. It codes for CASSDGSTGELFF.

In nucleotides, the CDR3 is TGTGCCAGCCGTATCCTTCTTGGAAACACCATATATTTT. It encodes CASRILLGNTIYF. V is TRBV28 and J is TRBJ1-3; D is unresolved. CDR3 length: 13 residues. Germline V CDR1 and CDR2: MDHEN, SYDVKM. The V gene lost 8 bases and the J gene lost 3 bases, with 11 bases spanning the gap. Full variable domain (missing parts from reference TRBV28 and TRBJ1-3): DVKVTQSSRYLVKRTGEKVFLECVQDMDHENMFWYRQDPGLGLRLIYFSYDVKMKEKGDIPEGYSVSREKKERFSLILESASTNQTSMYLCASRILLGNTIYFGEGSWLTVV.

The rearrangement links TRBV30 to TRBJ2-3, with 8 nucleotides matching TRBD2. The CDR3 loop spans 14 amino acids. After removal of 0 bases from V and 10 bases from J, the junction contained 9 bases not matched to a gene. From germline, CDR1 is GTSNPN and CDR2 SVGIG (reference sequence). CDR3 DNA: TGTGCCTGGAGTGTTAGCGGGATAGTTCCCTCGCAGTATTTT. It specifies CAWSVSGIVPSQYF.

This clonotype was picked up a small number of times. CDR3 bases: TGTGCCAGCAGCTTTCTTGCAGGTCTCACTAATGAAAAACTGTTTTTT. Translation: CASSFLAGLTNEKLFF. The gene calls are TRBV7-2 and TRBJ1-4; D is ambiguous. CDR3 length: 16 residues. From germline, CDR1 is SGHTA and CDR2 FQGNSA. Trimming removed 3 bases at V and 2 bases at J, with 13 bases between.

The table lists this clonotype with a few counts. This sequence joins TRBV19 and TRBJ1-5; a weak D match, TRBD1 (5 bases). The CDR3 sequence is 14 residues long. CDR1 and CDR2 from the germline V gene are LNHDA and SQIVND (reference sequence). Deletions cut 3 bases from V and 4 bases from J, with 10 bases between. The CDR3 DNA reads TGTGCCAGTAGTATGAACAGGCGAAATCAGCCCCAGCATTTT. It encodes CASSMNRRNQPQHF.

This CDR3 reads CAISRRESRGNEQFF. The CDR3 coding sequence is TGTGCCATCTCCCGCCGGGAGTCGCGCGGTAATGAGCAGTTCTTC. The rearrangement links TRBV10-3 to TRBJ2-1, with TRBD2 as a possible D gene (6 bases). There are 15 residues in the CDR3. The V and J ends lost 8 bases and 7 bases respectively, with 21 bases between them. Germline V lookup: CDR1 ENHRY, CDR2 SYGVKD.

This clonotype came up a few times. The chain carries TRBV5-6 and TRBJ2-3; no definite D call. CDR1 and CDR2 from the germline V gene are SGHDT and YYEEEE. The V end lost 0 bases, the J end lost 3 bases, and 11 bases lay between the germline ends. This CDR3 is 15 amino acids long. The CDR3 loop is CASSLGEMGTDTQYF. The CDR3 region has the DNA TGTGCCAGCAGCTTGGGCGAGATGGGAACAGATACGCAGTATTTT.

This clonotype has only a few counts. This sequence joins TRBV1 and TRBJ1-4. TRBV1 is a recognized pseudogene. This CDR3 is built from 15 residues. For the CDR3, the DNA is TGCACCAGCAGCCAAGAACAGAGCCTTAGAGAAAAACTGTTTTTT. Protein product: CTSSQEQSLREKLFF.

This chain connects TRBV27 to TRBJ2-7; 13 nucleotides line up with TRBD2. The CDR3 contains 16 residues. The V gene's germline CDR1 is MNHEY and CDR2 SMNVEV (reference sequence). Trimming at V came to 2 bases and at J to 7 bases, leaving 8 bases not matched to a gene. As DNA, the CDR3 is TGTGCCAGCAGTTTAGACCTGGGACTAGCGGGGTATGAGCAGTACTTC. It translates to CASSLDLGLAGYEQYF.

This clonotype was seen more than once but under ten times. The CDR3 is CASSRDSGYTDTQYF. In DNA, the CDR3 is TGTGCCAGCAGTCGGGACAGCGGATACACAGATACGCAGTATTTT. The chain couples TRBV2 to TRBJ2-3; 7 bases are shared with TRBD1. The CDR3 loop spans 15 amino acids. V lost 5 bases and J lost 2; bases outside the gene matches: 7. The V gene's germline CDR1 is SNHLY and CDR2 FYNNEI. The full variable domain, completed using reference TRBV2 and TRBJ2-3, is EPEVTQTPSHQVTQMGQEVILRCVPISNHLYFYWYRQILGQKVEFLVSFYNNEISEKSEIFDDQFSVERPDGSNFTLKIRSTKLEDSAMYFCASSRDSGYTDTQYFGPGTRLTVL.

This clonotype occurred many times. The chain couples TRBV10-1 to TRBJ1-1, with 7 nucleotides matching TRBD1. There are 16 residues in the CDR3. J gave up 5 bases and V 6 bases, and 15 bases lay outside the gene matches. Germline V CDR1 and CDR2: WNHNN, SYGVQD (reference sequence). CDR3: CASRALLDRAKTEAFF. DNA of the CDR3: TGCGCCAGCAGGGCCCTTCTCGACAGGGCTAAAACTGAAGCTTTCTTT.

V is TRBV5-6 and J is TRBJ2-1, with D unclear. Trimming stripped 3 bases from V and 2 bases from J, with 9 bases between. Germline CDR1 SGHDT, CDR2 YYEEEE. The CDR3 consists of 14 residues. The CDR3 region has the DNA TGTGCCAGCAGCTCGCGCCGGACCTACAATGAGCAGTTCTTC. Translation: CASSSRRTYNEQFF. Filled out from reference TRBV5-6 and TRBJ2-1, the complete variable domain reads DAGVTQSPTHLIKTRGQQVTLRCSPKSGHDTVSWYQQALGQGPQFIFQYYEEEERQRGNFPDRFSGHQFPNYSSELNVNALLLGDSALYLCASSSRRTYNEQFFGPGTRLTVL.

This clonotype was counted between two and nine times. This chain joins TRBV7-9 and TRBJ1-6, with TRBD1 identical over 10 bases. CDR3 length: 16 residues. V gave up 5 bases and J gave up 9 bases; unmatched junction bases: 10. Germline values: CDR1 SEHNR, CDR2 FQNEAQ (reference sequence). CDR3 nucleotide sequence: TGTGCCAGCAGCCCGCGGACAGGGGGATACGTTTCACCCCTCCACTTT. Protein: CASSPRTGGYVSPLHF.

This clonotype was counted a few times. J is TRBJ2-4 and V is TRBV5-1; TRBD1 agrees at 8 bases. The V and J ends lost 1 base and 0 bases, in that order; junction bases with no gene match: 6. Germline V gene lookup returns CDR1 SGHRS and CDR2 YFSETQ. The CDR3 runs to 17 residues. The CDR3 coding sequence is TGCGCCAGCAGCTTGATGGGGACAGGTCTAGCCAAAAACATTCAGTACTTC. This translates into CASSLMGTGLAKNIQYF.

This clonotype was picked up many times. The genes are TRBV7-9 and TRBJ1-4; no reliable D call. Germline V lookup: CDR1 SEHNR, CDR2 FQNEAQ (reference sequence). The CDR3 sequence is 15 residues long. V was cut by 5 bases and J by 2 bases, with 12 bases left in between. The CDR3 spells CASSSGPTTNEKLFF. The DNA of the CDR3 is TGTGCCAGCAGCAGTGGCCCCACGACTAATGAAAAACTGTTTTTT.

This clonotype appeared many times. The genes are TRBV20-1 and TRBJ1-5; tentative D call: TRBD1 (5 bases). The CDR3 contains 15 residues. The germline V gene encodes CDR1 DFQATT and CDR2 SNEGSKA (reference sequence). V lost 7 bases, J lost 7 bases, and 23 bases lay in between. The CDR3 sequence: CSVPSLSGEGQPQHF. For the CDR3, the DNA is TGCAGTGTCCCAAGTTTATCGGGGGAGGGACAGCCCCAGCATTTT.

The chain joins TRBV30 to TRBJ2-3; D may be TRBD2 (6 bases). V was trimmed by 0 bases and J by 5 bases, leaving 12 bases between them. The germline gives CDR1 GTSNPN, CDR2 SVGIG (reference sequence). This CDR3 contains 14 residues. CDR3 DNA: TGTGCCTGGAGTGTTCAGGCGGGGCGAGATACGCAGTATTTT. Translating gives CAWSVQAGRDTQYF.

DNA of the CDR3: TGTGCCAGCAGTTTATTGGGAGCCTCCTCTGGCTACACCTTC. This translates into CASSLLGASSGYTF. V gene TRBV27 combines with J gene TRBJ1-2; D unresolved. Trimming left V 1 base short and J 7 bases short, with 13 bases between. This CDR3 has 14 amino acids. In germline, CDR1 is MNHEY, CDR2 SMNVEV (reference sequence).

Only a few counts were recorded for this clonotype. The chain carries TRBV4-2 and TRBJ2-7, with D unclear. The CDR3 covers 13 residues. In germline, CDR1 is LGHNA, CDR2 YNFKEQ. V was shortened by 1 base and J by 2 bases, with 6 bases between the two germline ends. CDR3 bases: TGTGCCAGCAGCCAAGTCTCTCCCTACGAGCAGTACTTC. Translating gives CASSQVSPYEQYF.